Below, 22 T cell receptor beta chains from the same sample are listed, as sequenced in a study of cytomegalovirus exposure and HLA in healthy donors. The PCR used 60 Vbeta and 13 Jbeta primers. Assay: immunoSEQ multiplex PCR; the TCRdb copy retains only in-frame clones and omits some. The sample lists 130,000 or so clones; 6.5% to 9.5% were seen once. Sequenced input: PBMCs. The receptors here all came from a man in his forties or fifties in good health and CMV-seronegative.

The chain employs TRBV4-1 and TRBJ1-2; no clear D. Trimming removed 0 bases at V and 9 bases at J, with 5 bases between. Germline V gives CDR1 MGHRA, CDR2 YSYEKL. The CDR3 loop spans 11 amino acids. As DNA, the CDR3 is TGCGCCAGCAGCCAAGAGAGTAGCTACACCTTC. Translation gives CASSQESSYTF.

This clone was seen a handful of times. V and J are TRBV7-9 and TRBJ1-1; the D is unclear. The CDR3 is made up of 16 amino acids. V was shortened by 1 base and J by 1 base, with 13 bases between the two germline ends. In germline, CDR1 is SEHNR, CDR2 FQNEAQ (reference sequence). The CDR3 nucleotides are TGTGCCAGCAGCTTAGGCTCTCTGGGGAGGAACACTGAAGCTTTCTTT. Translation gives CASSLGSLGRNTEAFF.

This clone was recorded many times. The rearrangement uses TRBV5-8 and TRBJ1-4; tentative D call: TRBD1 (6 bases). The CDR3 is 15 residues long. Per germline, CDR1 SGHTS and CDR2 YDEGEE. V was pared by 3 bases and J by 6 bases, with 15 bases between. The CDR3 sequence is CASSSEGRGYEKLFF. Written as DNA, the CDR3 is TGTGCCAGCAGCTCGGAGGGGAGGGGGTATGAAAAACTGTTTTTT.

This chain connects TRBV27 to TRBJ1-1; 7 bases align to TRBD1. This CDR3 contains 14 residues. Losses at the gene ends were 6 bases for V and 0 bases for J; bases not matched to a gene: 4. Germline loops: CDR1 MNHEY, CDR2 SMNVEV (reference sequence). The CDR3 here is CASRTGVVNTEAFF. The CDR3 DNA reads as TGTGCCAGCAGAACAGGGGTGGTGAACACTGAAGCTTTCTTT.

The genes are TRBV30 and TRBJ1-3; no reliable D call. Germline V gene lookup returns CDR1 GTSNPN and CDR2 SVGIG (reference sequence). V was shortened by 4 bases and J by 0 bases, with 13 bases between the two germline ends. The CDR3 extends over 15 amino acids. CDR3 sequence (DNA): TGTGCCTGGACCCTACGAGGGCTCTCTGGAAACACCATATATTTT. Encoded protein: CAWTLRGLSGNTIYF. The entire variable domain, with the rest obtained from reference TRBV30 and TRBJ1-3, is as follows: SQTIHQWPATLVQPVGSPLSLECTVEGTSNPNLYWYRQAAGRGLQLLFYSVGIGQISSEVPQNLSASRPQDRQFILSSKKLLLSDSGFYLCAWTLRGLSGNTIYFGEGSWLTVV.

The CDR3, as DNA: TGTGCCAGCTCTCCCGGGACAGGGAGCTATGGCTACACCTTC. Its translation: CASSPGTGSYGYTF. The chain uses TRBV18 and TRBJ1-2, with 9 bases lining up with TRBD1. The V gene end was trimmed by 6 bases and the J gene end by 4 bases; junction bases not matched to a gene: 6. This CDR3 has 14 residues. Per germline, CDR1 KGHSH and CDR2 LQKENI.

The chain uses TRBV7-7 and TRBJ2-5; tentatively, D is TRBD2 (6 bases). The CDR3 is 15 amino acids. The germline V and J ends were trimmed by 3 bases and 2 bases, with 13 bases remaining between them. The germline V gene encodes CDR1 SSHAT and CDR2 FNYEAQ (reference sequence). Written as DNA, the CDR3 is TGTGCCAGCAGCTTCCTTAGGCGGGAACAAGAGACCCAGTACTTC. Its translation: CASSFLRREQETQYF.

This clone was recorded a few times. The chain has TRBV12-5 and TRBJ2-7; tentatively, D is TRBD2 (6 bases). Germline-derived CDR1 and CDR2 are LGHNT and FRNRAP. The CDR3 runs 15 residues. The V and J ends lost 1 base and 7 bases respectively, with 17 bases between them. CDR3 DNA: TGTGCTAGTGGTTTGGAAGCGGGTCCGGGCGGGGAGCAGTACTTC. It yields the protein CASGLEAGPGGEQYF.

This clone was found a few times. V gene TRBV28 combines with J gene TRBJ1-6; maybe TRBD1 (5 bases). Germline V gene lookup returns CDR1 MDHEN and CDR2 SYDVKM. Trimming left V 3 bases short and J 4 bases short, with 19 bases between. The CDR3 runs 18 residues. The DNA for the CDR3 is TGTGCCAGCAGTTTGGGGTCCCCGGGACTCAAATATAATTCACCCCTCCACTTT. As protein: CASSLGSPGLKYNSPLHF.

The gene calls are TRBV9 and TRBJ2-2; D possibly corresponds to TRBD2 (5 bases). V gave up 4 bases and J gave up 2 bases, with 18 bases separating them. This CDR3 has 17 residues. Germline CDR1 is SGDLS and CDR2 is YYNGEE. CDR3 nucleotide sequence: TGTGCCAGCAGCCCGAGAGGGTTAGGGTCAAACACCGGGGAGCTGTTTTTT. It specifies CASSPRGLGSNTGELFF.

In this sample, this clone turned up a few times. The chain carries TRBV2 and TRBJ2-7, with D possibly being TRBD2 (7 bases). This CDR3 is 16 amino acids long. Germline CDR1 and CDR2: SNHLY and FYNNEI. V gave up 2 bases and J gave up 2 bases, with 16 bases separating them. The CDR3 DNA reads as TGTGCCAGCAGTGAAAGGGGGGGCAGGGCCCCCTACGAGCAGTACTTC. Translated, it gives CASSERGGRAPYEQYF.

The CDR3 is CSVVDRVGGYTF. DNA of the CDR3: TGCAGCGTGGTCGACAGGGTAGGGGGCTACACCTTC. The rearrangement uses TRBV29-1 and TRBJ1-2; 7 nucleotides match TRBD1. CDR3 length equals 12 residues. J gave up 8 bases and V 6 bases, and 9 bases lay outside the gene matches. The germline V gene has CDR1 SQVTM and CDR2 ANQGSEA.

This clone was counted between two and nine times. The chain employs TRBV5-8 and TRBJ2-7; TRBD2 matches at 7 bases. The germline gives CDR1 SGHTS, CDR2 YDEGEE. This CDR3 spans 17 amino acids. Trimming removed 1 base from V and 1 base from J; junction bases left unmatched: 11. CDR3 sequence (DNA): TGTGCCAGCAGCTTGTTTGGCGGGGGAACTAAGTCCTACGAGCAGTACTTC. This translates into CASSLFGGGTKSYEQYF.

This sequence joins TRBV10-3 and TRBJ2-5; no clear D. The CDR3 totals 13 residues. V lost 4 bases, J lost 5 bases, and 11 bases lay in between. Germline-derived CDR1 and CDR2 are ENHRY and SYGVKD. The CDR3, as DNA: TGTGCCATCAGTGGGTCGGAGAAGGAGACCCAGTACTTC. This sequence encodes CAISGSEKETQYF.

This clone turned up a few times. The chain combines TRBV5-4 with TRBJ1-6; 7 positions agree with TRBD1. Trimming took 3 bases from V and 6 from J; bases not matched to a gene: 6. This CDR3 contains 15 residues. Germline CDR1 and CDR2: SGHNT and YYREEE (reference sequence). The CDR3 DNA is TGTGCCAGCAGCTCCCGGGGACAGATTAATTCACCCCTCCACTTT. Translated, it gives CASSSRGQINSPLHF. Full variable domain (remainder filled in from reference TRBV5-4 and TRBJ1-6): ETGVTQSPTHLIKTRGQQVTLRCSSQSGHNTVSWYQQALGQGPQFIFQYYREEENGRGNFPPRFSGLQFPNYSSELNVNALELDDSALYLCASSSRGQINSPLHFGNGTRLTVT.

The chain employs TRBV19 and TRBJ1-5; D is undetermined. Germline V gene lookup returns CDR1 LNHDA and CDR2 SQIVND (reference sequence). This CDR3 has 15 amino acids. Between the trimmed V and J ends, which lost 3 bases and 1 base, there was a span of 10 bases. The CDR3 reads CASSIATVSNQPQHF. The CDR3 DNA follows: TGTGCCAGTAGTATCGCCACGGTGAGCAATCAGCCCCAGCATTTT.

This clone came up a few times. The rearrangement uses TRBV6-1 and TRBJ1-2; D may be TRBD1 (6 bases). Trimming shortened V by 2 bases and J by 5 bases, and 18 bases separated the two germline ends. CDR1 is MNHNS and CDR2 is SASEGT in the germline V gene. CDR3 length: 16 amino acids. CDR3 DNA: TGTGCCAGCAGTGAATGGGGAGGGGGTCCCGCGTATGGCTACACCTTC. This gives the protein CASSEWGGGPAYGYTF.

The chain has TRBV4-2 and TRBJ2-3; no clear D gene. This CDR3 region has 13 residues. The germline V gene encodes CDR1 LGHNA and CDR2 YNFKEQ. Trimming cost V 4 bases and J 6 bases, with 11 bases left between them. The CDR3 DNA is TGTGCCAGCAGCCTTAACTCCGAGGATACGCAGTATTTT. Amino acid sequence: CASSLNSEDTQYF.

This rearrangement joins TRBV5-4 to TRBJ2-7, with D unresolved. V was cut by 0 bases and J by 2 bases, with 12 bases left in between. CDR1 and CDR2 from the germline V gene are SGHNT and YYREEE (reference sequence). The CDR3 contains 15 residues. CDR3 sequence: CASSLAAERTYEQYF. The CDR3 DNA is TGTGCCAGCAGCTTGGCCGCGGAGAGGACCTACGAGCAGTACTTC.

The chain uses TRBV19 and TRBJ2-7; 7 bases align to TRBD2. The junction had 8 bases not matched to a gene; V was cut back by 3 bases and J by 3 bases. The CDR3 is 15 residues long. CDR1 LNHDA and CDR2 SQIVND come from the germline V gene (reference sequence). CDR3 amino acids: CASSIGGTGNYEQYF. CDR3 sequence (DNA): TGTGCCAGTAGTATCGGGGGGACGGGCAACTACGAGCAGTACTTC.

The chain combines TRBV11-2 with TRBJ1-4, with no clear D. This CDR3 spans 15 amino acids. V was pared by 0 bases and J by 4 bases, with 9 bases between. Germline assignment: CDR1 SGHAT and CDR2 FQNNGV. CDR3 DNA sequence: TGTGCCAGCAGCTTAGAGCTATCCCGTAATGAAAAACTGTTTTTT. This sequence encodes CASSLELSRNEKLFF.

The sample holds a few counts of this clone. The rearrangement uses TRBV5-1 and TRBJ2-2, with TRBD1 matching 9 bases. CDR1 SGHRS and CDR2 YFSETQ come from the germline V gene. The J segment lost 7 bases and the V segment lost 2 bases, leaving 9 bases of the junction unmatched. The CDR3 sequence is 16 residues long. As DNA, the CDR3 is TGCGCCAGCAGCTTAGGGGACAGGGAATGGGGCGGGGAGCTGTTTTTT. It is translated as CASSLGDREWGGELFF.